This T cell receptor beta chain was documented in a study of blood T cell repertoires in COVID-19. In germline, CDR1 is SNHLY, CDR2 FYNNEI. Between the trimmed V and J ends, which lost 4 bases and 5 bases, there was a span of 5 bases. The CDR3 runs to 12 residues. The data were produced by immunoSEQ multiplex PCR, yet TCRdb's version contains in-frame clones alone and is incomplete. The profile shows about 280,000 clones, roughly 85% of them singletons. The sequenced material came from peripheral blood. This receptor was taken from a woman between 70 and 85 years old with acute or convalescent COVID-19. The chain carries TRBV2 and TRBJ2-2; D is undetermined. The CDR3 reads CASSVETGELFF. DNA for the CDR3: TGTGCCAGCAGTGTAGAGACCGGGGAGCTGTTTTTT.